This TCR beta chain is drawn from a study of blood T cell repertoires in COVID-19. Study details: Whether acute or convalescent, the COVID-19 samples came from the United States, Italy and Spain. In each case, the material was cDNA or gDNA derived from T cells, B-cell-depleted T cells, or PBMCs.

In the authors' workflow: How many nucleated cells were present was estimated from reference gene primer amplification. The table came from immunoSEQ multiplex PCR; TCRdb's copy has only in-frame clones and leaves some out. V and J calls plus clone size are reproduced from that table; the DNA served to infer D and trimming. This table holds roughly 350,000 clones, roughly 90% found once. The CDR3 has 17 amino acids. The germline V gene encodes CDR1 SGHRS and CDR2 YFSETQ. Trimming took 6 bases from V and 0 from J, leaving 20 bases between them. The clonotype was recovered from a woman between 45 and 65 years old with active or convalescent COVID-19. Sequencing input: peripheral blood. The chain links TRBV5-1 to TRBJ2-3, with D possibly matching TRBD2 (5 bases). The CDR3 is CASNLMTRTASTDTQYF. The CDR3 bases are TGCGCCAGCAATCTCATGACTCGGACTGCTAGCACAGATACGCAGTATTTT.